This T cell receptor (beta chain) stems from a study of T-cell memory formation after mild COVID-19. MiXCR, applied by TCRdb to the 5' RACE reads, yields one record per CDR3 protein. The profile shows over 450,000 distinct CDR3 sequences, about a fifth of them singletons. Germline trimming cut 1 base from V and 1 base from J; bases unmatched to any gene: 7. The germline V gene encodes CDR1 SGHRS and CDR2 YFSETQ. This CDR3 is built from 16 residues. In its sample, this clonotype was seen many times. V and J are TRBV5-1 and TRBJ1-2; TRBD1 matches at 7 bases. The origin of this receptor is an adult woman who had mild COVID-19 (a few samples of this study predate the infection). Cell type and time point are not known. The source material was PBMCs or a T cell subset sorted from them (not recorded which). The CDR3 protein is CASSLQGGINNYGYTF. CDR3 DNA: TGCGCCAGCAGCTTGCAGGGGGGTATTAATAACTATGGCTACACCTTC.